Reported below is one TCR beta chain. Its antigen is unknown. The source of the sample is a study of T cell responses to AZD1222 COVID-19 vaccine. Overall study findings and caveats: Targeting of unmutated variant regions was reportedly seen in nearly half of spike-specific TCRs. Regions 160-218 and 743-854 held dominance among vaccine-associated CD4 TCRs, which spanned spike. Only a handful of people who got AZD1222 tested seropositive at baseline. Most donors were white British and more were female, and clonal diversity was possibly underestimated.

TCRdb keeps only in-frame clones here, not all; method: immunoSEQ multiplex PCR. This sample has 77,000 or so clones, with under 95% found just once. Material: peripheral blood, obtained 28 days after the second AZD1222 dose. This TCR was recovered from an adult who received the AZD1222 COVID-19 vaccine.

The chain's CDR3 is CASASSYNSPLHF. The CDR3 nucleotides read TGTGCCAGCGCCAGCTCCTATAATTCACCCCTCCACTTT. This chain links TRBV2 with TRBJ1-6; no definite D call. The CDR3 runs 13 residues. The germline V and J ends were trimmed by 8 bases and 0 bases, with 5 bases remaining between them. The germline V gene encodes CDR1 SNHLY and CDR2 FYNNEI.